This is a list of T cell receptor beta chains from one sample in a study of cytomegalovirus exposure and HLA in healthy donors. Sequencing was performed with immunoSEQ multiplex PCR; in TCRdb, only in-frame clones are kept and a portion is missing. This sample has tens of thousands of clones, with just under 95% found just once. What was sequenced was PBMCs. These TCRs come from a man younger than 30 in good health and CMV-seropositive. The CDR3 runs from the conserved cysteine through the conserved F or W. A D gene is named only where the DNA matches it firmly. Some rows mark clone size as missing; the rest say once, few, many or name a class of expanded clone.

clone_size j_call d_call v_call cdr3_nt cdr3_aa
- TRBJ2-5 TRBD1 TRBV23-1 TGCGCCAGCAGTCAATCGGACAGGGCCAACCAAGAGACCCAGTACTTC CASSQSDRANQETQYF
- TRBJ1-1 TRBD1 TRBV2 TGTGCCAGCAGTGGGGACAGGGGGAACACTGAAGCTTTCTTT CASSGDRGNTEAFF
- TRBJ1-2 TRBD1 TRBV6-5 TGTGCCAGCAGTTACGGGGACAGCTATGGCTACACCTTC CASSYGDSYGYTF
- TRBJ2-1 TRBD2 TRBV5-1 TGCGCCAGCAGGAAACGACTAGCGGGAGGGGATGAGCAGTTCTTC CASRKRLAGGDEQFF
- TRBJ1-5 - TRBV27 TGTGCCAGCAGGGCCTCCAGGGGACCTCAGCCCCAGCATTTT CASRASRGPQPQHF
- TRBJ1-2 - TRBV6-5 TGTGCCAGCACCCAGGGTAACTATGGCTACACCTTC CASTQGNYGYTF
- TRBJ1-3 TRBD1 TRBV2 TGTGCCAGCAGTCAAGCGTGGCTGGGACAGTCCTCTGGAAACACCATATATTTT CASSQAWLGQSSGNTIYF
medium-sized TRBJ2-5 - TRBV5-4 TGTGCCAGCTGGGTCCAGGGCCAAGAGACCCAGTACTTC CASWVQGQETQYF
once TRBJ2-1 - TRBV11-2 TGTGCCAGCAGCTTAGGTTTATTTAATAGAGATAACTACAATGAGCAGTTCTTC CASSLGLFNRDNYNEQFF
- TRBJ2-1 TRBD2 TRBV9 TGTGCCAGCAGCGTAGCGGGCGGGAGCTCCTACAATGAGCAGTTCTTC CASSVAGGSSYNEQFF
- TRBJ2-7 - TRBV19 TGTGCCAGTAATCCCGCGGGACAGATCTACGAGCAGTACTTC CASNPAGQIYEQYF
- TRBJ2-5 - TRBV4-1 TGCGCCAGCAGCCATACCGACAGGATGCCGCAAGAGACCCAGTACTTC CASSHTDRMPQETQYF
- TRBJ2-1 - TRBV18 TGTGCCAGCTCACCAAATCAACTAGCAAACAATGAGCAGTTCTTC CASSPNQLANNEQFF
- TRBJ1-3 TRBD1 TRBV28 TGTGCCAGCAGTATGGGACAGGGGGGAAACACCATATATTTT CASSMGQGGNTIYF
- TRBJ2-7 - TRBV6-5 TGTGCCAGCAGTTACATGACGGGAAGTGGCGAGCAGTACTTC CASSYMTGSGEQYF
- TRBJ2-5 TRBD1 TRBV14 TGTGCCAGCAGCCCGCTAAGTGCAACAGGGGGAGGCAAGACCCAGTACTTC CASSPLSATGGGKTQYF
- TRBJ2-2 - TRBV19 TGTGCCAGTAGTACAGGGGTGAACACCGGGGAGCTGTTTTTT CASSTGVNTGELFF
- TRBJ1-3 - TRBV29-1 TGCAGCGTTGAGAAGGGGGCTGGAAACACCATATATTTT CSVEKGAGNTIYF
- TRBJ2-7 TRBD1 TRBV11-2 TGTGCCAGCAGCTTAGCTATCGGGACAGGGTCCTACGAGCAGTACTTC CASSLAIGTGSYEQYF
- TRBJ2-7 - TRBV4-2 TGTGCCAGCAGCCAAGATAGCTTAGGCTACGAGCAGTACTTC CASSQDSLGYEQYF
- TRBJ1-1 TRBD1 TRBV5-4 TGTGCCAGCAGCCGTCGAACAAGGACAGGCGTCATGAACACTGAAGCTTTCTTT CASSRRTRTGVMNTEAFF
- TRBJ1-2 - TRBV7-3 TGTGCCAGCAGCTCGCCGACGGGCTATGGCTACACCTTC CASSSPTGYGYTF
- TRBJ1-3 TRBD1 TRBV27 TGTGCCAGCAGATACACAGGGGATCCTCAAAACACCATATATTTT CASRYTGDPQNTIYF
- TRBJ2-1 - TRBV10-2 TGCGCCAGCAGCGGGAGCTCCTACAATGAGCAGTTCTTC CASSGSSYNEQFF
- TRBJ2-6 - TRBV5-1 TGCGCCAGCAGCTCCCAGGGTCCCACTGGGGCCAACGTCCTGACTTTC CASSSQGPTGANVLTF
- TRBJ2-5 - TRBV5-1 TGCGCCAGCAGCTTGGTGGGGCAGGGGCAAGAGACCCAGTACTTC CASSLVGQGQETQYF
- TRBJ2-7 TRBD2 TRBV6-5 TGTGCCAGCAGTTACTCTAGCGGGGCTGGCTCCTACGAGCAGTACTTC CASSYSSGAGSYEQYF
- TRBJ1-1 - TRBV5-1 TGCGCCACCGCAGGGGCGAACACTGAAGCTTTCTTT CATAGANTEAFF
- TRBJ2-7 - TRBV5-1 TGCGCCAGCAGCCCCGTTACGGGACATTACGAGCAGTACTTC CASSPVTGHYEQYF
- TRBJ1-5 - TRBV6-6 TGTGCCAGCAGGCGACAGGTTAGGGATCAGCCCCAGCATTTT CASRRQVRDQPQHF
- TRBJ2-2 TRBD1 TRBV7-3 TGTGCCAGCAGCACCGACGGGACAGGGGGCTTCGGGGAGCTGTTTTTT CASSTDGTGGFGELFF
- TRBJ2-1 TRBD2 TRBV28 TGTGCCAGCAGGCCAGGACTAGCGCCCGCCTATTACAATGAGCAGTTCTTC CASRPGLAPAYYNEQFF
- TRBJ1-3 - TRBV18 TGTGCCAGCTCACTTACACCAGGGATCTCTGGAAACACCATATATTTT CASSLTPGISGNTIYF
- TRBJ1-1 - TRBV7-9 TGTGCCAGCAGCCTCGCGGGGACTGAAGCTTTCTTT CASSLAGTEAFF
- TRBJ1-1 - TRBV30 TGTGCCTGGAGTGTACTTGTCAACACTGAAGCTTTCTTT CAWSVLVNTEAFF
- TRBJ1-2 - TRBV5-1 TGCGCCAGCAGCTTGGCCCGGGGGGCTGACTATGGCTACACCTTC CASSLARGADYGYTF
- TRBJ1-3 - TRBV28 TGTGCCAGCAGTTTGGCAGGGCTCACTGGAAACACCATATATTTT CASSLAGLTGNTIYF
few TRBJ1-1 TRBD1 TRBV7-8 TGTGCCAGCAGCTTAGGGGGGACAGCAGGCTTT CASSLGGTAGF
- TRBJ1-2 TRBD1 TRBV5-5 TGTGCCAGCAGCTTGGGACAGGGAATTGGCGGCTACACCTTC CASSLGQGIGGYTF
- TRBJ2-2 TRBD1 TRBV4-1 TGCGCCAGCAGCTCGGGACAGGGGGCGTCTACCGGGGAGCTGTTTTTT CASSSGQGASTGELFF
- TRBJ2-3 - TRBV5-1 TGCGCCAGCAACCCAGGGGCGTACACAGATACGCAGTATTTT CASNPGAYTDTQYF
once TRBJ2-1 - TRBV21-1 TGTGCCAGCAGCAAAGATGGGACTAGGTCCTACAATGAGCAGTTCTTC CASSKDGTRSYNEQFF
- TRBJ2-2 TRBD1 TRBV11-2 TGTGCCAGCAGCTTAGAACAGGGGCGATCCGGGGAGCTGTTTTTT CASSLEQGRSGELFF
- TRBJ1-2 - TRBV29-1 TGCAGCGGGGGGGGGCCTGGTGGCTACACCTTC CSGGGPGGYTF
- TRBJ1-5 TRBD1 TRBV7-9 TGTGCCAGCAGCTTAGCAGGGGGCGCCGAATACAATCAGCCCCAGCATTTT CASSLAGGAEYNQPQHF
- TRBJ2-5 TRBD2 TRBV15 TGTGCCACCAGCAGAGATCCCCTAGCGGGATCCCCTAGGGAGACCCAGTACTTC CATSRDPLAGSPRETQYF
- TRBJ1-2 TRBD1 TRBV28 TGTGCCAGCAGGGAAGGGACAGGATCTGGCCGGGGGTATGGCTACACCTTC CASREGTGSGRGYGYTF
- TRBJ2-1 - TRBV30 TGTGCCTGGAGTGTAACCTCGGAGGGTTACAATGAGCAGTTCTTC CAWSVTSEGYNEQFF
- TRBJ2-1 TRBD2 TRBV5-1 TGCGCCAGCAGCCCACTAGCGGGAGCCTCGAATGAGCAGTTCTTC CASSPLAGASNEQFF
once TRBJ2-1 TRBD1 TRBV13 TGTGCCAGCAGCTTGGGGACAGGGAATGAGCAGTTCTTC CASSLGTGNEQFF
- TRBJ2-3 - TRBV7-2 TGTGCCAGCAGCAGAGACGCGGGGAACACAGATACGCAGTATTTT CASSRDAGNTDTQYF
- TRBJ1-6 TRBD1 TRBV5-5 TGTGCCAGCAGCTTGGTGGCAGGGGGGATCGATTCACCCCTCCACTTT CASSLVAGGIDSPLHF
- TRBJ1-2 TRBD1 TRBV9 TGTGCCAGCAGCGTAGGGACAGGGGGTGGCTACACCTTC CASSVGTGGGYTF
once TRBJ1-5 - TRBV7-9 TGTGCCAGCAGCTTAGGGCAGGCAAGCAATCAGCCCCAGCATTTT CASSLGQASNQPQHF
- TRBJ1-1 - TRBV6-6 TGTGCCAGCCGAAGCAATACAGGAAACACTGAAGCTTTCTTT CASRSNTGNTEAFF
- TRBJ2-7 TRBD2 TRBV5-6 TGTGCCAGCAGCTTGGGACTAGCGGGTTTCTACGAGCAGTACTTC CASSLGLAGFYEQYF
- TRBJ2-7 TRBD1 TRBV6-6 TGTGCCAGCAGTTACACAGGGGCCTACGAGCAGTACTTC CASSYTGAYEQYF
- TRBJ1-3 - TRBV9 TGTGCCAGCAGCCGAACGGGGGGTAACACCATATATTTT CASSRTGGNTIYF
- TRBJ1-5 - TRBV9 TGTGCCAGCAGCGAAGGGGGTGGAGAAGGTTTCGGCGGTCAGCCCCAGCATTTT CASSEGGGEGFGGQPQHF
- TRBJ2-2 TRBD2 TRBV2 TGTGCCAGCAGCTACCGAGCGGGAGTTGCCACCGGGGAGCTGTTTTTT CASSYRAGVATGELFF